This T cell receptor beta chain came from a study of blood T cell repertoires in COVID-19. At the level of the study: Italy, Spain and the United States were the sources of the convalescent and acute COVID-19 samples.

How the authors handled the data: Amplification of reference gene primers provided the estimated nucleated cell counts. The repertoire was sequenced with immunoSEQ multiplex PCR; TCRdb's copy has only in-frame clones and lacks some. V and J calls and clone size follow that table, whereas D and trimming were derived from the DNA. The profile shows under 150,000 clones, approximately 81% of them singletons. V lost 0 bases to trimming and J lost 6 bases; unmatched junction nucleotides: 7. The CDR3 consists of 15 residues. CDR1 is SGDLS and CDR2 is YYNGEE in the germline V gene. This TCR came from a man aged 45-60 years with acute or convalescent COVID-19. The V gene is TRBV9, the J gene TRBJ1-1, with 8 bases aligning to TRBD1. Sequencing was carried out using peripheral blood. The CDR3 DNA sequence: TGTGCCAGCAGCGTAGAAGGGACAGGAAGGTCTGAAGCTTTCTTT. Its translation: CASSVEGTGRSEAFF.